This passage covers 15 T cell receptor beta chains from one sample sequenced in a study of T-cell reconstitution after alpha-beta-depleted transplantation in children. Preparation of the TCRbeta library involved a method that used unique molecular identifiers. TCRdb processed the PCR reads anew with MiXCR; each CDR3 protein has one entry. The sample has approximately 1,000,000 distinct CDR3 sequences; about 26% are singletons. The starting material was PBMCs, mostly from graft donor cells, obtained 360 days after TCRalphabeta/CD19-depleted stem cell transplant. These receptors originate from a boy under two years old who had a stem cell transplant for SCID, so the T cells may come from the graft donor.

The chain combines TRBV7-6 with TRBJ1-6; TRBD1 might be the D (5 bases). The CDR3 is 17 residues long. Germline V gene data show CDR1 as SGHVS and CDR2 as FNYEAQ. Trimming stripped 1 base from V and 1 base from J, with 11 bases between. CDR3 residues: CASSLGPRGSYNSPLHF. The CDR3 DNA sequence: TGTGCCAGCAGCTTAGGCCCGAGGGGATCCTATAATTCACCCCTCCACTTT. Looking up the rest from reference TRBV7-6 and TRBJ1-6 gives the full variable domain: GAGVSQSPRYKVTKRGQDVALRCDPISGHVSLYWYRQALGQGPEFLTYFNYEAQQDKSGLPNDRFSAERPEGSISTLTIQRTEQRDSAMYRCASSLGPRGSYNSPLHFGNGTRLTVT.

This chain uses TRBV3-1 with TRBJ2-5; D might be TRBD2 (7 bases). Germline CDR1 and CDR2: LGHDT and YNNKEL (reference sequence). The CDR3 covers 15 residues. The ends were cut back, 4 bases at V and 5 bases at J, with 17 bases in the middle. The CDR3 loop is CASSPRGGSLETQYF. The CDR3 nucleotides are TGTGCCAGCAGCCCGAGGGGGGGATCATTGGAGACCCAGTACTTC.

This clonotype was counted only a few times. This sequence joins TRBV27 and TRBJ2-7; D gene unclear. V gave up 5 bases and J gave up 6 bases, with 20 bases separating them. The CDR3 runs 15 residues. Germline-derived CDR1 and CDR2 are MNHEY and SMNVEV (reference sequence). The chain's CDR3 is CASSPQTSFLGEQYF. CDR3 coding DNA: TGTGCCAGCAGTCCACAGACCTCCTTCCTAGGCGAGCAGTACTTC.

This clonotype occurred a few times. The rearrangement uses TRBV20-1 and TRBJ2-2; no clear D gene. Germline CDR1 and CDR2: DFQATT and SNEGSKA (reference sequence). The V end was cut by 1 base, the J end by 6 bases, with 12 bases between. This CDR3 is 14 amino acids long. The CDR3 nucleotides are TGCAGTGCTAGAGGCCACCCGCTAGCCGGGGAGCTGTTTTTT. Translated: CSARGHPLAGELFF.

The V and J genes are TRBV24-1 and TRBJ2-3; D may correspond to TRBD1 or TRBD2 (5 bases each). V was pared by 2 bases and J by 6 bases, with 17 bases between. The CDR3 length is 16 residues. Looked up from germline, CDR1 is KGHDR and CDR2 is SFDVKD. The CDR3 sequence: CATSDWSRGEGDTQYF. DNA for the CDR3: TGTGCCACCAGTGATTGGTCTAGAGGGGAAGGGGATACGCAGTATTTT.

This clonotype was detected only a few times. The chain links TRBV6-1 to TRBJ1-1; 7 bases align to TRBD1. V gave up 7 bases and J gave up 3 bases; unmatched junction bases: 14. CDR3 length: 16 amino acids. CDR1 and CDR2 (germline): MNHNS, SASEGT. CDR3 region: CASILGQGGEDTEAFF. DNA for the CDR3: TGTGCCAGCATCCTAGGGCAGGGGGGAGAGGACACTGAAGCTTTCTTT.

V and J are TRBV18 and TRBJ2-3; 7 bases agree with TRBD1. The junction had 8 bases not matched to a gene; V was cut back by 4 bases and J by 1 base. The CDR3 spans 16 residues. The V gene's germline CDR1 is KGHSH and CDR2 LQKENI. DNA of the CDR3: TGTGCCAGCTCACTCCTGACAGGGCCAGGCACAGATACGCAGTATTTT. It codes for CASSLLTGPGTDTQYF.

The sample holds a few counts of this clonotype. The rearrangement uses TRBV12-3 or TRBV12-4 and TRBJ2-2; TRBD1 agrees at 8 bases. Trimming cost V 3 bases and J 7 bases; bases outside gene matches: 13. The CDR3 is 17 residues long. The CDR3 sequence: CASSLSPLDRANGELFF. The CDR3 DNA follows: TGTGCCAGCAGTTTGTCTCCCTTGGACAGGGCTAACGGGGAGCTGTTTTTT.

This clonotype was seen only a few times. The chain uses TRBV7-2 and TRBJ2-2; 9 bases align to TRBD1. Losses at the gene ends were 2 bases for V and 6 bases for J; bases not matched to a gene: 7. The CDR3 has 16 amino acids. The germline V gene encodes CDR1 SGHTA and CDR2 FQGNSA. The DNA for the CDR3 is TGTGCCAGCAGCTTATCCGGGACAGGGACGGCCGGGGAGCTGTTTTTT. Its translation: CASSLSGTGTAGELFF.

This clonotype was detected a few times. This chain links TRBV11-2 with TRBJ1-6, with D tentatively TRBD1 (5 bases). From germline, CDR1 is SGHAT and CDR2 FQNNGV. This CDR3 contains 17 residues. The V end was cut by 6 bases, the J end by 5 bases, with 20 bases between. The CDR3 reads CASRRPGLGADNSPLHF. CDR3 sequence (DNA): TGTGCCAGCAGACGGCCAGGGCTTGGGGCAGATAATTCACCCCTCCACTTT.

The chain uses TRBV11-2 and TRBJ2-5; tentatively, D is TRBD2 (5 bases). Trimming stripped 5 bases from V and 2 bases from J, with 15 bases between. The CDR3 has 15 amino acids. Germline CDR1 is SGHAT and CDR2 is FQNNGV. The CDR3 DNA sequence: TGTGCCAGCAGCCCACCCATGCGGGCGCAAGAGACCCAGTACTTC. The encoded protein is CASSPPMRAQETQYF.

In its sample, this clonotype was seen many times. The chain uses TRBV7-2 and TRBJ2-7; D might be TRBD1 (6 bases). This CDR3 comprises 15 residues. V was shortened by 2 bases and J by 0 bases, with 11 bases between the two germline ends. The germline CDR1 and CDR2 sequences are SGHTA and FQGNSA. In DNA, the CDR3 is TGTGCCAGCAGCTTACACAGGGCGAACTCCTACGAGCAGTACTTC. Its protein product is CASSLHRANSYEQYF.

This clonotype was seen a few times. The chain combines TRBV6-2 or TRBV6-3 with TRBJ1-1; no clear D. Trimming removed 3 bases from V and 8 bases from J, with 13 bases in between. Germline values: CDR1 MNHEY, CDR2 SVGEGT. This CDR3 is 13 amino acids long. This CDR3 is CASSYQGLAEAFF. For the CDR3, the DNA is TGTGCCAGCAGTTATCAAGGTCTAGCGGAAGCTTTCTTT.

This clonotype was observed a few times. This chain connects TRBV4-1 to TRBJ2-7; D is uncertain. V was pared by 1 base and J by 0 bases, with 10 bases between. Germline values: CDR1 MGHRA, CDR2 YSYEKL. CDR3 size: 15 residues. CDR3 residues: CASSQVPGYSYEQYF. CDR3 nucleotide sequence: TGCGCCAGCAGCCAAGTTCCGGGCTACTCCTACGAGCAGTACTTC.

The V gene is TRBV29-1, the J gene TRBJ2-1; weak D call: TRBD2 (5 bases). The V gene's germline CDR1 is SQVTM and CDR2 ANQGSEA. Trimming took 4 bases from V and 10 from J, leaving 11 bases between them. This CDR3 comprises 11 residues. The CDR3 DNA follows: TGCAGCGTTGCCCGAGGGCCCGAGCAGTTCTTC. Its translation: CSVARGPEQFF.